This TCR beta chain is from a study of regulatory T cells in long-lasting Graves disease. Both iRepertoire HTBI primers and Arm-PCR of CDR3 regions were used to build the TCR beta libraries. TCRdb independently ran MiXCR on the multiplex PCR reads; one entry per CDR3 protein. The sample consists of around 500,000 distinct CDR3 sequences, more than 15% of them appearing once. Sample time point: newly diagnosed GD, antithyroid drugs for less than 3 months. From PBMCs, RNA was extracted and then used to make the TCR library. This clonotype was seen many times. The ends were cut back, 1 base at V and 5 bases at J, with 19 bases in the middle. CDR1 is SNHLY, CDR2 FYNNEI, per germline. The CDR3 is 17 residues long. This sample was shared with a second study, whose subject was T cells in Graves' hyperthyroidism and ophthalmopathy.

The sample was peripheral blood mononuclear cells (PBMCs), taken at new diagnosis, from a patient treated with antithyroid drugs. This receptor was obtained from a middle-aged woman with Graves disease. The chain employs TRBV2 and TRBJ2-3, with a weak D call TRBD1 (5 bases). Written as DNA, the CDR3 is TGTGCCAGCAGTGAAGTTGTAGGGGTACACCTTGAAGATACGCAGTATTTT. As protein: CASSEVVGVHLEDTQYF.